A selection of T cell receptor beta chains follows, all from one sample in a study of PD-L1 blockade in urothelial cancer. Sequenced by immunoSEQ multiplex PCR; TCRdb stores in-frame clones only, minus some. This repertoire shows about 44,000 clones, about 90% found once; its top ten account for 5.5% to 8%. This specimen consisted of PBMCs, obtained around atezolizumab (anti-PD-L1) treatment. The receptors come from a man in his 70s with urothelial cancer. The CDR3 runs from the conserved cysteine through the conserved F or W. Fields, in order: D gene, J gene, clone size, V gene, CDR3 protein, CDR3 DNA. D genes are given only for firm matches. Size is omitted from some rows. Given values are once, few, many or a class for expanded clones.

-	TRBJ2-7	once	TRBV2	CASKAGARREQYF	TGTGCCAGCAAGGCAGGGGCCCGGCGCGAGCAGTACTTC
TRBD1	TRBJ2-7	-	TRBV9	CASSVAGTASYEQYF	TGTGCCAGCAGCGTAGCCGGGACAGCGTCCTACGAGCAGTACTTC
TRBD2	TRBJ2-7	-	TRBV27	CASSPLGGRAYEQYF	TGTGCCAGCAGTCCCCTCGGCGGGAGGGCCTACGAGCAGTACTTC
TRBD2	TRBJ2-3	-	TRBV15	CATSRDRASGRGRDTQYF	TGTGCCACCAGCAGAGATCGGGCTAGCGGGAGGGGTAGAGATACGCAGTATTTT
TRBD1	TRBJ1-5	-	TRBV28	CASRPTTGLRQPQHF	TGTGCCAGCAGGCCGACGACAGGGCTTCGGCAGCCCCAGCATTTT
TRBD2	TRBJ2-3	once	TRBV27	CASSLFRRGGRAMDTQYF	TGTGCCAGCAGTTTATTCCGGAGGGGCGGGAGGGCCATGGATACGCAGTATTTT
TRBD1	TRBJ2-2	-	TRBV27	CASRTGGGRELFF	TGTGCCAGCAGGACAGGGGGTGGCAGGGAGCTGTTTTTT
TRBD1	TRBJ2-1	-	TRBV5-4	CASSEGQGAIREQFF	TGTGCCAGCAGCGAGGGACAGGGGGCTATCAGGGAGCAGTTCTTC
-	TRBJ2-5	-	TRBV9	CASSVDTGSGETQYF	TGTGCCAGCAGCGTAGACACGGGGTCCGGAGAGACCCAGTACTTC
TRBD1	TRBJ1-5	-	TRBV2	CANADRMASSNQPQHF	TGTGCCAATGCGGACAGGATGGCATCTAGCAATCAGCCCCAGCATTTT
-	TRBJ1-1	-	TRBV28	CASSLYMNTEAFF	TGTGCCAGCAGTTTGTATATGAACACTGAAGCTTTCTTT
TRBD2	TRBJ2-3	-	TRBV5-1	CASALSNGGSDTQYF	TGCGCCAGCGCCTTAAGCAACGGGGGGTCAGATACGCAGTATTTT
-	TRBJ2-5	-	TRBV5-1	CASSLPGNQETQYF	TGCGCCAGCAGCCTCCCGGGTAACCAAGAGACCCAGTACTTC
-	TRBJ2-2	once	TRBV5-1	CASSFRGTNTGELFF	TGCGCCAGCAGCTTCAGGGGAACGAACACCGGGGAGCTGTTTTTT
-	TRBJ2-1	-	TRBV28	CASSLGGALVEQFF	TGTGCCAGCAGTTTGGGGGGAGCGTTGGTTGAGCAGTTCTTC
-	TRBJ2-6	-	TRBV5-4	CASSSPGPGANVLTF	TGTGCCAGCAGCTCTCCAGGGCCTGGGGCCAACGTCCTGACTTTC
-	TRBJ2-1	-	TRBV28	CASSHYSDRVEQFF	TGTGCCAGCAGTCACTACTCGGATCGCGTTGAGCAGTTCTTC
-	TRBJ2-6	-	TRBV18	CASSQSSSGANVLTF	TGTGCCAGCTCACAATCCTCCTCTGGGGCCAACGTCCTGACTTTC
-	TRBJ2-4	-	TRBV30	CAWRSSGSQRNIQYF	TGTGCCTGGAGGAGTAGCGGCTCGCAGAGAAACATTCAGTACTTC
TRBD2	TRBJ2-7	-	TRBV5-6	CASAYWLAGGVVEQYF	TGTGCCAGCGCTTACTGGCTAGCGGGAGGTGTAGTTGAGCAGTACTTC
-	TRBJ1-5	-	TRBV9	CASSVDGSNQPQHF	TGTGCCAGCAGCGTAGACGGGAGCAATCAGCCCCAGCATTTT
-	TRBJ1-1	-	TRBV29-1	CSGGTSNTEAFF	TGCAGCGGAGGGACATCGAACACTGAAGCTTTCTTT
-	TRBJ1-1	once	TRBV11-2	CASSLGPGNTEAFF	TGTGCCAGCAGCTTAGGTCCAGGGAACACTGAAGCTTTCTTT
TRBD1	TRBJ1-4	-	TRBV11-2	CASSYQGVNEKLFF	TGTGCCAGCAGTTATCAGGGGGTTAATGAAAAACTGTTTTTT
-	TRBJ2-2	-	TRBV2	CASSTGVTGELFF	TGTGCCAGCAGTACCGGGGTCACCGGGGAGCTGTTTTTT
-	TRBJ1-5	few	TRBV5-8	CASSLGRRNQPQHF	TGTGCCAGCAGCTTGGGTCGGAGGAATCAGCCCCAGCATTTT
-	TRBJ1-2	-	TRBV9	CASSSLGTRSNYGYTF	TGTGCCAGCAGCTCCCTCGGGACACGAAGTAACTATGGCTACACCTTC
-	TRBJ2-5	-	TRBV7-9	CASSLLSRETQYF	TGTGCCAGCAGCTTATTATCTCGGGAGACCCAGTACTTC
-	TRBJ1-1	-	TRBV5-1	CASSLDSEAFF	TGCGCCAGCAGCTTGGACAGTGAAGCTTTCTTT
-	TRBJ1-5	-	TRBV28	CASSSLDQPQHF	TGTGCCAGCAGTTCCTTAGATCAGCCCCAGCATTTT
-	TRBJ2-4	-	TRBV10-3	CAISDGLAKNIQYF	TGTGCCATCAGTGACGGTCTAGCCAAAAACATTCAGTACTTC
-	TRBJ1-2	-	TRBV5-5	CASSLGGRGGAYTF	TGTGCCAGCAGCTTGGGAGGCAGGGGCGGCGCCTACACCTTC
TRBD1	TRBJ1-3	-	TRBV5-1	CASSLAGTVSGNTIYF	TGCGCCAGCAGCTTGGCCGGGACAGTCTCTGGAAACACCATATATTTT
-	TRBJ2-5	-	TRBV5-4	CASSLFSSQETQYF	TGTGCCAGCAGCTTGTTCTCCTCCCAAGAGACCCAGTACTTC
TRBD2	TRBJ2-1	-	TRBV7-3	CASSPIGGGRGTEQFF	TGTGCCAGCAGCCCTATCGGGGGCGGGAGGGGAACTGAGCAGTTCTTC
TRBD2	TRBJ2-7	-	TRBV6-5	CASSTSGNLYEQYF	TGTGCCAGCAGTACTAGCGGTAATCTTTACGAGCAGTACTTC
-	TRBJ2-5	-	TRBV27	CASSIPGQGETQYF	TGTGCCAGCAGTATCCCAGGGCAGGGAGAGACCCAGTACTTC
-	TRBJ2-3	-	TRBV9	CASNVVDSPPDTQYF	TGTGCCAGCAACGTAGTGGACTCCCCCCCAGATACGCAGTATTTT
TRBD1	TRBJ1-2	-	TRBV7-9	CASSLAATGGGYGYTF	TGTGCCAGCAGCTTAGCGGCCACAGGGGGCGGCTATGGCTACACCTTC
-	TRBJ2-2	-	TRBV9	CASSQSDYTGELFF	TGTGCCAGCAGCCAAAGCGATTACACCGGGGAGCTGTTTTTT
-	TRBJ2-2	few	TRBV11-2	CASSRMQGRLTGELFF	TGTGCCAGCAGCCGCATGCAGGGGCGCTTAACCGGGGAGCTGTTTTTT
TRBD2	TRBJ2-7	-	TRBV7-9	CASSLSSGGPYEQYF	TGTGCCAGCAGCTTAAGTAGCGGGGGACCCTACGAGCAGTACTTC
-	TRBJ1-2	-	TRBV30	CAWRSGVNYGYTF	TGTGCCTGGAGGTCGGGGGTTAACTATGGCTACACCTTC
TRBD1	TRBJ2-7	-	TRBV2	CARGTGTGAEQYF	TGTGCCAGAGGGACCGGGACAGGGGCCGAGCAGTACTTC
-	TRBJ1-4	once	TRBV28	CASSLGWGPNEKLFF	TGTGCCAGCAGTTTAGGCTGGGGCCCTAATGAAAAACTGTTTTTT
-	TRBJ1-3	-	TRBV28	CASRAGSRNTIYF	TGTGCCAGCAGAGCCGGTAGTAGAAACACCATATATTTT
-	TRBJ1-2	few	TRBV28	CASSLAGAQGYTF	TGTGCCAGCAGTTTAGCGGGGGCCCAGGGCTACACCTTC
TRBD2	TRBJ2-4	few	TRBV14	CASSQSTSGLAKNIQYF	TGTGCCAGCAGCCAGTCGACTAGCGGACTAGCCAAAAACATTCAGTACTTC
-	TRBJ2-6	once	TRBV19	CASSRGSSGANVLTF	TGTGCCAGTAGTCGGGGTAGCTCTGGGGCCAACGTCCTGACTTTC
TRBD1	TRBJ1-4	-	TRBV7-9	CASSLGTGSGEKLFF	TGTGCCAGCAGCTTAGGGACAGGGTCAGGTGAAAAACTGTTTTTT
TRBD1	TRBJ2-2	-	TRBV6-1	CASLKDRGKSGELFF	TGTGCCAGCCTAAAGGACAGGGGTAAAAGCGGGGAGCTGTTTTTT
-	TRBJ2-2	few	TRBV7-9	CASSSWRSKETGELFF	TGTGCCAGCAGCAGCTGGCGTAGCAAGGAGACCGGGGAGCTGTTTTTT
TRBD1	TRBJ2-1	-	TRBV29-1	CSVQHRDRGVNEQFF	TGCAGCGTTCAACACCGGGACAGGGGGGTTAATGAGCAGTTCTTC
TRBD1	TRBJ2-1	few	TRBV5-6	CASRGTGSPSSYNEQFF	TGTGCCTCTCGAGGGACAGGGAGCCCTAGCTCCTACAATGAGCAGTTCTTC